This TCR beta chain was retrieved from a study of stem cell transplantation in POMP-related autoinflammatory disease. Study-level results: Across all analyzed T-cell subsets, patients with PRAID tended toward reduced diversity and increased clonality.

Germline CDR1 reads KGHSH; CDR2 reads LQKENI. Trimming took 3 bases from V and 4 from J, leaving 15 bases between them. This CDR3 comprises 15 residues. TCRdb's table, derived via immunoSEQ multiplex PCR, lists solely in-frame clones and lacks some. The repertoire has some 69,000 clones, more than 75% of them found once; the top ten carry about 0.66%. The table lists this clone with a count of one. As yet, its antigen is unknown. This chain joins TRBV18 and TRBJ2-5; D might be TRBD1 or TRBD2, each matching 6 bases. The TCR was taken from a human patient with POMP-related autoinflammation and immune dysregulation (PRAID). Some T cells may be the graft donor's. The sample was CD4+ T cells from PBMCs, taken after stem cell transplantation. CDR3 sequence (DNA): TGTGCCAGCTCACCTCTCCGGGGGCGAGGAGAGACCCAGTACTTC. Residues: CASSPLRGRGETQYF.